The 15 T cell receptor beta chains listed next were all sequenced from one sample in a study of regulatory dendritic cells for organ transplantation. Clones were read by immunoSEQ multiplex PCR, and TCRdb kept only the in-frame ones, dropping some. The sample has approximately 29,000 clones, 80% to 85% seen once. The sequenced sample was naive CD4+ T cells from blood. Subset indicated: CD45RA+ naive T cells. These receptor sequences come from a human donor in good health.

The J gene is TRBJ2-1, the V gene TRBV11-3; tentative D call: TRBD2 (5 bases). The germline V gene has CDR1 SGHNT and CDR2 YENEEA. V shed 4 bases and J shed 0 bases, with 10 bases lying between them. The CDR3 totals 15 residues. The CDR3 here is CASSSQGSSYNEQFF. CDR3 sequence (DNA): TGTGCCAGCAGCTCCCAAGGGAGCTCCTACAATGAGCAGTTCTTC. Variable domain in full (rest from reference TRBV11-3 and TRBJ2-1): EAGVVQSPRYKIIEKKQPVAFWCNPISGHNTLYWYLQNLGQGPELLIRYENEEAVDDSQLPKDRFSAERLKGVDSTLKIQPAELGDSAVYLCASSSQGSSYNEQFFGPGTRLTVL.

The chain carries TRBV4-3 and TRBJ2-1; D is possibly TRBD1 (5 bases). Germline V CDR1 and CDR2: LGHNA, YSLEER. The V and J ends lost 4 bases and 2 bases respectively, with 21 bases between them. The CDR3 has 18 residues. The DNA for the CDR3 is TGCGCCAGCAGCCCAAGAATAGGGTGGGGCCGAGCCTACAATGAGCAGTTCTTC. As protein: CASSPRIGWGRAYNEQFF.

V gene TRBV6-6 combines with J gene TRBJ2-3; 10 bases map to TRBD1. The CDR3 contains 15 residues. The germline gives CDR1 MNHNY, CDR2 SVGAGI (reference sequence). J lost 4 bases, V lost 6 bases, and 7 bases had no gene match. CDR3 DNA: TGTGCCAGCAGGCCGGGACAGGGGCCTTCAGATACGCAGTATTTT. This encodes CASRPGQGPSDTQYF.

V and J are TRBV7-2 and TRBJ2-3; 15 bases are shared with TRBD2. There are 15 residues in the CDR3. CDR1 is SGHTA and CDR2 is FQGNSA in the germline V gene. The J segment lost 4 bases and the V segment lost 4 bases, leaving 0 bases of the junction unmatched. This CDR3 reads CASSWTSGGADTQYF. CDR3 DNA: TGTGCCAGCAGCTGGACTAGCGGGGGGGCAGATACGCAGTATTTT.

The chain is built from TRBV15 and TRBJ1-4; D may be TRBD1 (5 bases). Germline CDR1 is LNHNV and CDR2 is YYDKDF (reference sequence). Trimming removed 5 bases at V and 1 base at J, with 14 bases between. This CDR3 spans 16 amino acids. CDR3 DNA: TGTGCCACCAGCCGCTCGGGGGGGAGAACTAATGAAAAACTGTTTTTT. This translates into CATSRSGGRTNEKLFF.

CDR3 loop: CASSPIQGAGEKLFF. CDR3 nucleotide sequence: TGTGCCAGTAGTCCGATACAGGGGGCAGGGGAAAAACTGTTTTTT. V is TRBV19 and J is TRBJ1-4; 9 bases are a match to TRBD1. Germline trimming cut 5 bases from V and 8 bases from J; bases unmatched to any gene: 9. The CDR3 runs 15 residues. CDR1 LNHDA and CDR2 SQIVND come from the germline V gene (reference sequence).

This chain connects TRBV5-6 to TRBJ2-7, with TRBD1 matching 9 bases. Trimming removed 2 bases from V and 4 bases from J; junction bases left unmatched: 7. The CDR3 is made up of 15 amino acids. CDR1 is SGHDT, CDR2 YYEEEE, per germline. In nucleotides, the CDR3 is TGTGCCAGCAGCTTCCGGGACAGGGTTAGATACGAGCAGTACTTC. Translated: CASSFRDRVRYEQYF.

This sequence joins TRBV2 and TRBJ1-1; 12 bases align to TRBD1. Trimming cost V 3 bases and J 6 bases; bases outside gene matches: 11. The CDR3 is 17 amino acids. Germline lookup yields CDR1 SNHLY and CDR2 FYNNEI. The chain's CDR3 is CASSEGQGAVMGAEAFF. CDR3 in DNA: TGTGCCAGCAGTGAGGGACAGGGGGCCGTCATGGGGGCTGAAGCTTTCTTT. Using reference TRBV2 and TRBJ1-1 for the parts outside the CDR3, the full variable domain is EPEVTQTPSHQVTQMGQEVILRCVPISNHLYFYWYRQILGQKVEFLVSFYNNEISEKSEIFDDQFSVERPDGSNFTLKIRSTKLEDSAMYFCASSEGQGAVMGAEAFFGQGTRLTVV.

The chain links TRBV10-3 to TRBJ1-5, with D possibly matching TRBD1 (6 bases). This CDR3 is built from 13 residues. Trimming stripped 4 bases from V and 5 bases from J, with 9 bases between. In germline, CDR1 is ENHRY, CDR2 SYGVKD. CDR3 in amino acids: CAISGQADQPQHF. In DNA form, the CDR3 reads TGTGCCATCAGTGGACAGGCCGATCAGCCCCAGCATTTT.

The CDR3 spells CASSGWPGQGEYEQYF. The CDR3 nucleotides are TGTGCCAGCAGTGGATGGCCGGGACAGGGGGAATACGAGCAGTACTTC. J is TRBJ2-7 and V is TRBV25-1, with 11 bases matching TRBD1. This CDR3 is 16 amino acids long. In germline, CDR1 is MGHDK, CDR2 SYGVNS. V gave up 4 bases and J gave up 4 bases; unmatched junction bases: 9.

The chain carries TRBV7-2 and TRBJ1-1; no clear D gene. CDR1 and CDR2 from the germline V gene are SGHTA and FQGNSA. Trimming pared 1 base from V and 7 bases from J, leaving 13 bases between. The CDR3 sequence is 14 residues long. CDR3 bases: TGTGCCAGCAGCTTAGGGTCCGGTGAGCGTGAAGCTTTCTTT. It encodes CASSLGSGEREAFF.

The chain links TRBV6-5 to TRBJ2-7; 11 bases are a match to TRBD2. V lost 6 bases, J lost 5 bases, and 9 bases stayed unmatched. This CDR3 contains 15 residues. CDR1 is MNHEY and CDR2 is SVGAGI in the germline V gene. As DNA, the CDR3 is TGTGCCAGCAGGGATCTTAGCGGGGGGGCCCACGAGCAGTACTTC. Translation: CASRDLSGGAHEQYF.

V is TRBV9 and J is TRBJ2-5; the D is unclear. Between the trimmed V and J ends, which lost 0 bases and 2 bases, there was a span of 8 bases. CDR3 length equals 14 residues. Germline V gives CDR1 SGDLS, CDR2 YYNGEE. The CDR3 is CASSVGTAQETQYF. Here the CDR3 DNA reads TGTGCCAGCAGCGTAGGAACAGCACAAGAGACCCAGTACTTC.

This chain connects TRBV5-1 to TRBJ2-3, with unresolved D. This CDR3 contains 12 residues. Germline loops: CDR1 SGHRS, CDR2 YFSETQ. The V and J ends lost 5 bases and 5 bases respectively, with 9 bases between them. CDR3 sequence (DNA): TGCGCCAGCAGTTTAGGAGAAGATACGCAGTATTTT. Translation: CASSLGEDTQYF.

This CDR3 is CASSSGDGAFF. CDR3 nucleotide sequence: TGTGCCAGCAGCTCGGGGGACGGAGCTTTCTTT. V is TRBV5-5 and J is TRBJ1-1, with D perhaps TRBD1 (5 bases). Germline values: CDR1 SGHKS, CDR2 YYEKEE (reference sequence). This CDR3 comprises 11 residues. V was cut by 3 bases and J by 10 bases, with 10 bases left in between.